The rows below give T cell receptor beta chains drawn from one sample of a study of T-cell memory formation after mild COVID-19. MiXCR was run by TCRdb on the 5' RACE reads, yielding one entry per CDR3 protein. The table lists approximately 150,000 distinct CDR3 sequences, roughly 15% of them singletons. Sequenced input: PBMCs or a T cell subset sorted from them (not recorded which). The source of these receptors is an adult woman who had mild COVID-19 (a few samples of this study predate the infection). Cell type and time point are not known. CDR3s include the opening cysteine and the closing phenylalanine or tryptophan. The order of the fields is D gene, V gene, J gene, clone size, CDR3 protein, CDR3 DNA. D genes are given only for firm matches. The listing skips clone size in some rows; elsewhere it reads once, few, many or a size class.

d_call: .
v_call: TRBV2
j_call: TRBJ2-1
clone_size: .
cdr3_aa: CASSDGRSYNEQFF
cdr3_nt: TGTGCCAGCAGTGACGGGCGCTCCTACAATGAGCAGTTCTTC

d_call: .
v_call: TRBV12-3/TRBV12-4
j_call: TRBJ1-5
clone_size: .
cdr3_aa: CASSLGVPNRDWIYQPQHF
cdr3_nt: TGTGCCAGCAGTTTAGGAGTCCCAAACAGGGATTGGATTTATCAGCCCCAGCATTTT

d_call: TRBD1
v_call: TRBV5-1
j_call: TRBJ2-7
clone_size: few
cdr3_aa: CASSRGQGVDEQYF
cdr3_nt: TGCGCCAGCAGCCGAGGACAGGGTGTGGACGAGCAGTACTTC

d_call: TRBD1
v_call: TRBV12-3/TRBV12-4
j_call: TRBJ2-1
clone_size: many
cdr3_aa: CASSLGQGWDNEQFF
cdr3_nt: TGTGCCAGCAGTCTAGGACAGGGCTGGGACAATGAGCAGTTCTTC

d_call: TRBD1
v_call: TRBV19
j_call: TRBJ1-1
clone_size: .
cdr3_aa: CASSITGGPNTEAFF
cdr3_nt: TGTGCCAGTAGTATAACAGGGGGCCCGAACACTGAAGCTTTCTTT

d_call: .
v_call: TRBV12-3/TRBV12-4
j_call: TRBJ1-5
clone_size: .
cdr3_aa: CASSFSNQPQHF
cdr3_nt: TGTGCCAGCAGCTTTTCAAATCAGCCCCAGCATTTT

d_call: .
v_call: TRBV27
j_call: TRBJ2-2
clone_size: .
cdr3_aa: CASSLSPFVQGYTGELFF
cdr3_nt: TGTGCCAGCAGTTTATCCCCATTCGTCCAGGGCTATACCGGGGAGCTGTTTTTT

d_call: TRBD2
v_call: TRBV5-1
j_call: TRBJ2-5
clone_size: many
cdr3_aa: CASSLAGGEETQYF
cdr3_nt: TGCGCCAGCAGCTTGGCGGGAGGAGAGGAGACCCAGTACTTC

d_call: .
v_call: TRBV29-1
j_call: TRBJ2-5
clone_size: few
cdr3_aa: CSVEDRREGPYQYF
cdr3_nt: TGCAGCGTTGAGGACCGGAGAGAAGGGCCCTATCAGTACTTC

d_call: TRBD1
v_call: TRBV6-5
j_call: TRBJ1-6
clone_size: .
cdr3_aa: CASSSDRFLPLHF
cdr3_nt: TGTGCCAGCAGTTCGGACAGGTTCCTGCCCCTCCACTTT

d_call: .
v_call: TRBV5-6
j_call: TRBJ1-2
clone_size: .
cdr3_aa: CASSLGQSNYGYTF
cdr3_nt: TGTGCCAGCAGCTTGGGGCAGTCTAACTATGGCTACACCTTC

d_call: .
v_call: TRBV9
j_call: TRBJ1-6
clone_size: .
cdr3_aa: CASSVGQVVSYNSPLHF
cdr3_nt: TGTGCCAGCAGCGTAGGGCAGGTAGTCTCCTATAATTCACCCCTCCACTTT

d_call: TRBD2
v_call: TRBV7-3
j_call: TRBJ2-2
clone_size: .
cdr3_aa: CASSPGWGGSTGELFF
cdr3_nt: TGTGCCAGCAGCCCCGGTTGGGGCGGGAGCACCGGGGAGCTGTTTTTT

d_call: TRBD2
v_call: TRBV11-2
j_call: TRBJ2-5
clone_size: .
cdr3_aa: CASSRGTSPKETQYF
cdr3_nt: TGTGCCAGCAGCCGTGGGACTAGCCCTAAGGAGACCCAGTACTTC

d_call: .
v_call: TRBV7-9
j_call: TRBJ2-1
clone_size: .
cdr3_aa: CASSLAWGLSYNEQFF
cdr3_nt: TGTGCCAGCAGCTTAGCGTGGGGATTAAGCTACAATGAGCAGTTCTTC

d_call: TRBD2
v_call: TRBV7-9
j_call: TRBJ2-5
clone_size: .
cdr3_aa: CASSLSRPTSGRETQYF
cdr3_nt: TGTGCCAGCAGCTTATCCCGACCCACTAGCGGGAGGGAGACCCAGTACTTC

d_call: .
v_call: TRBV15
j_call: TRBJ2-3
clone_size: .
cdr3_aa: CATSFDPQTSTDTQYF
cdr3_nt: TGTGCCACCAGTTTCGACCCGCAGACTAGCACAGATACGCAGTATTTT

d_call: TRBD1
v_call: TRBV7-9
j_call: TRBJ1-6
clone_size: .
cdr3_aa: CASSPNGQGNSPLHF
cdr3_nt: TGTGCCAGCAGCCCGAATGGACAGGGAAATTCACCCCTCCACTTT

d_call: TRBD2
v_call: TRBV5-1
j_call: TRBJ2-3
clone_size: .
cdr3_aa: CASSFTFSGGAEADTQYF
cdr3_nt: TGCGCCAGCAGCTTTACCTTTAGCGGGGGGGCCGAAGCAGATACGCAGTATTTT

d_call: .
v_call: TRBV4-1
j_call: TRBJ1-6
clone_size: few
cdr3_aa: CASKISHYRTSYNSPLHF
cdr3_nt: TGCGCCAGCAAGATTTCGCATTATAGGACCTCCTATAATTCACCCCTCCACTTT

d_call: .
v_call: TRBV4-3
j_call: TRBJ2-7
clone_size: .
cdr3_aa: CASSHSGSYEQYF
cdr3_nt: TGCGCCAGCAGCCACTCCGGTTCCTACGAGCAGTACTTC

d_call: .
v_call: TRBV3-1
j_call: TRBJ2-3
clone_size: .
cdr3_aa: CASSQGWGTDTQYF
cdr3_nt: TGTGCCAGCAGCCAAGGATGGGGCACAGATACGCAGTATTTT

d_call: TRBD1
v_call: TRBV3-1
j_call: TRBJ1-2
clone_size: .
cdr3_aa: CASRPVIGDSPSTSYGYTF
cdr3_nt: TGTGCCAGCAGGCCAGTCATTGGGGACAGCCCATCTACTTCCTATGGCTACACCTTC

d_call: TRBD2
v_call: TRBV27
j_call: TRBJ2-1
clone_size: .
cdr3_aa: CASSLLAGGLGPYNEQFF
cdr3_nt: TGTGCCAGCAGTTTGTTAGCGGGAGGGCTGGGCCCCTACAATGAGCAGTTCTTC

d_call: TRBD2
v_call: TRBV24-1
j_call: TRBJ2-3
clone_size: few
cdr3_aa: CATSDPGETSGSTDTQYF
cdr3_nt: TGTGCCACCAGTGATCCCGGGGAGACTAGCGGGAGCACAGATACGCAGTATTTT

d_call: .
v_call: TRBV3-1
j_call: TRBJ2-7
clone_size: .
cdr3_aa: CASSQDLRRNEQYF
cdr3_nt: TGTGCCAGCAGCCAGGATCTCCGGAGGAACGAGCAGTACTTC

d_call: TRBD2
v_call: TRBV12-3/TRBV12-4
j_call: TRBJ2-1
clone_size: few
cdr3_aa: CASSSRTSGYYNEQFF
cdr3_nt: TGTGCCAGCAGTTCTCGGACTAGCGGGTACTACAATGAGCAGTTCTTC

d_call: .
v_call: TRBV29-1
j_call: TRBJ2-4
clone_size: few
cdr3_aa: CSVGWEDPQLAKNIQYF
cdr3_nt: TGCAGCGTTGGGTGGGAAGATCCCCAACTAGCCAAAAACATTCAGTACTTC

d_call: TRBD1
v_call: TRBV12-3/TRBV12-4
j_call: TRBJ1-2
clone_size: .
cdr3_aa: CASSLRQGDYGYTF
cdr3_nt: TGTGCCAGCAGTTTACGACAGGGCGACTATGGCTACACCTTC

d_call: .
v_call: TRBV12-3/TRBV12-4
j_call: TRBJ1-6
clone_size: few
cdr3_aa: CASSVHDSNSPLHF
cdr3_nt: TGTGCCAGCAGTGTACACGACAGTAATTCACCCCTCCACTTT

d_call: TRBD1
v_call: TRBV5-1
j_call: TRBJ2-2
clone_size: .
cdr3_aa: CASSTDRAGELFF
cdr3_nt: TGCGCCAGCAGCACCGACAGGGCCGGGGAGCTGTTTTTT

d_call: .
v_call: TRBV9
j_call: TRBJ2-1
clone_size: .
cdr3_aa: CASSVIEWSEQFF
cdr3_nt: TGTGCCAGCAGCGTAATAGAGTGGAGTGAGCAGTTCTTC

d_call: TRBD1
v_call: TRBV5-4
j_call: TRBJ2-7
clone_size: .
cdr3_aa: CASRSSETGNYEQYF
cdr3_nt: TGTGCCAGCAGGTCGTCGGAGACAGGGAACTACGAGCAGTACTTC

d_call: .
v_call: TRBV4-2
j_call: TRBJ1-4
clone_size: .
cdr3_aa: CASSQATLVATNEKLFF
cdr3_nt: TGTGCCAGCAGCCAAGCCACCCTAGTTGCAACTAATGAAAAACTGTTTTTT

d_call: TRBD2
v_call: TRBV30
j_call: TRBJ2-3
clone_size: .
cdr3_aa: CASASREGSTDTQYF
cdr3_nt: TGTGCCTCCGCGTCTCGGGAGGGCTCCACAGATACGCAGTATTTT

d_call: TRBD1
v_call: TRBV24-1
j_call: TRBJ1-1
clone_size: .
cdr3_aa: CATSDHRGLRTEAFF
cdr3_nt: TGTGCCACCAGTGACCACAGGGGGCTACGCACTGAAGCTTTCTTT

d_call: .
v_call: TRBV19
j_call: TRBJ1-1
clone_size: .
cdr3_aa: CASSIVPHSGVTEAFF
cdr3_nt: TGTGCCAGTAGTATAGTCCCGCACTCGGGCGTCACTGAAGCTTTCTTT

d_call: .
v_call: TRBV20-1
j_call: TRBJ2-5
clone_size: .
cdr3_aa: CSARVEETQYF
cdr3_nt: TGCAGTGCTAGAGTAGAAGAGACCCAGTACTTC

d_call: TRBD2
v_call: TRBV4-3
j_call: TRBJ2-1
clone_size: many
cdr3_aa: CASSRTSGAKNEQFF
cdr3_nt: TGCGCCAGCAGCCGGACTAGCGGAGCTAAGAATGAGCAGTTCTTC

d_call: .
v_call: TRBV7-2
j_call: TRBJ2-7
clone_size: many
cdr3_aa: CASSLRDYEQYF
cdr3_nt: TGTGCCAGCAGCTTAAGGGACTACGAGCAGTACTTC

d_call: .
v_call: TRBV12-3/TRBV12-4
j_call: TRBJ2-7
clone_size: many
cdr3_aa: CASGSWGPYEQYF
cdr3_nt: TGTGCCAGCGGTTCTTGGGGGCCCTACGAGCAGTACTTC

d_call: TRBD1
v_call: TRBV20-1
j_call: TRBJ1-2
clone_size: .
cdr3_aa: CSPGQVDYGYTF
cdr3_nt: TGCAGTCCGGGACAGGTCGATTATGGCTACACCTTC

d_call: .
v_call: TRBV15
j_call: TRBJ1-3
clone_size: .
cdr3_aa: CATSRDRAGRVENTIYF
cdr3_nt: TGTGCCACCAGCAGAGATCGGGCAGGGAGGGTCGAAAACACCATATATTTT